This TCR beta chain was identified during a study of siplizumab effects on memory and regulatory T cells. The CDR3 totals 15 residues. V gave up 4 bases and J gave up 9 bases; unmatched junction bases: 10. From germline, CDR1 is SGHRS and CDR2 YFSETQ. The method was immunoSEQ multiplex PCR; TCRdb's version includes in-frame clones alone and lacks a portion of them. This table holds some 62,000 clones, 65% to 80% found once. The TCR originated in a human donor in good health. V and J are TRBV5-1 and TRBJ2-1; 10 nucleotides match TRBD1. Sequencing input: memory CD4+ T cells sorted from blood. CDR3 sequence: CASSPIGGQGSEQFF. The CDR3, as DNA: TGCGCCAGCAGCCCAATTGGGGGACAGGGGTCTGAGCAGTTCTTC.